This T cell receptor (beta chain) was identified during a study of low-dose radiotherapy and immunotherapy resistance in tumors. In the study overall: The fractionation for Cohort 1 was 0.5 Gy per fraction every 2 weeks, totaling 6.5 Gy. The drug cyclophosphamide was given into a vein at 200 mg/m2 every two weeks, one day before radiation and immunotherapy.

The CDR3 length is 16 residues. CDR1 is LGHDT and CDR2 is YNNKEL in the germline V gene (reference sequence). Trimming left V 4 bases short and J 17 bases short, with 29 bases between. Time point defined: after trial treatment. Treatment in this sample: LDRT plus nivolumab, ipilimumab, low-dose cyclophosphamide and aspirin (RACIN trial). All of the donors were given nivolumab, ipilimumab, aspirin, low-dose cyclophosphamide and low-dose radiotherapy as part of RACIN, a single-arm trial. Gene-specific TRAV and TRBV primers were used for first-strand cDNA, covering alpha and beta chains. With a constant-region primer and a V-primer adapter, TCRs were subjected to roughly 18 PCR cycles of amplification. The authors amplified isolated mRNA by in vitro transcription. TCRdb processed the reads anew with MiXCR; each CDR3 protein has one entry. The sample includes under 95,000 distinct CDR3 sequences, less than 20% seen only once; the top ten take approximately 1.5%.

This material consisted of PBMCs, taken after low-dose radiotherapy plus immunotherapy. The TCR was taken from a male donor with prostate cancer. The rearrangement uses TRBV3-1 and TRBJ2-2, with D perhaps TRBD2 (6 bases). The CDR3 spells CASSRGTPTGELSVFF. The CDR3 nucleotides are TGTGCCAGCAGCCGCGGGACTCCCACCGGGGAGCTGTCTGTTTTTTTT.